The rows below give T cell receptor beta chains drawn from one sample of a study of T cell repertoires in cytomegalovirus infection. From the reads, TCRdb called clonotypes with MiXCR, one entry per CDR3 protein. Of 750,000 to 900,000 distinct CDR3 sequences in the sample, roughly 28% are singletons; the top ten hold around 14%. These receptors have no identified antigens. This sample comprised cultured CD8+ T cells from PBMCs, obtained from culture after CMV antigen stimulation. The origin of the receptors is a human donor in good health (CMV status not recorded). Some clones in this sample may be carry-over from other donors' samples. Each CDR3 is given with its conserved first and last residue. Each record gives: D gene, clone size, V gene, J gene, CDR3 DNA, CDR3 protein. The D gene is left open where the match is weak. Clone size appears in some rows only: once, few, many, or a class for an expanded clone.

-	few	TRBV7-9	TRBJ2-5	TGTGCCAGCAGGCCTCCCACCCAAGAGACCCAGTACTTC	CASRPPTQETQYF
-	few	TRBV2	TRBJ2-3	TGTGCCAGCCCCCAGGGCGGTGCCACAGATACGCAGTATTTT	CASPQGGATDTQYF
-	few	TRBV4-1	TRBJ1-4	TGCGCCAGCAGCCAAGATGGGTTATCTAATGAAAAACTGTTTTTT	CASSQDGLSNEKLFF
-	-	TRBV6-2/TRBV6-3	TRBJ1-3	TGTGCCTCCGCCAGGGTCCACCCGAGCTCTGGAAACACCATATATTTT	CASARVHPSSGNTIYF
TRBD1	-	TRBV29-1	TRBJ1-1	TGCAGCGTCCACCGACAGGGTTCAGCTTTCTTT	CSVHRQGSAFF
TRBD1	-	TRBV7-7	TRBJ2-5	TGTGCTAGCAGCTTAAGGACAGGGGTTTTCCAAGAGACCCAGTACTTC	CASSLRTGVFQETQYF
-	few	TRBV7-6	TRBJ2-5	TGTGCCAGCAGCCACCCGTTGGAAGAGACCCAGTACTTC	CASSHPLEETQYF
-	-	TRBV5-5	TRBJ1-4	TGTGCCAGCAGCTTGGACTATTGGGGTGGGGAAACTAATGAAAAACTGTTTTTT	CASSLDYWGGETNEKLFF
-	-	TRBV6-1	TRBJ2-1	TGTGCCAGCACCCACCTGGGGGGTTCCGACAATGAGCAGTTCTTC	CASTHLGGSDNEQFF
TRBD2	few	TRBV19	TRBJ2-1	TGTGCCAGTAGTATTGCTAGCGGGGGACTCAATGAGCAGTTCTTC	CASSIASGGLNEQFF
-	-	TRBV5-4	TRBJ1-2	TGTGCCAGCAGCTTGGTCACGGTCCCCTACTATGGCTACACCTTC	CASSLVTVPYYGYTF
-	few	TRBV7-4	TRBJ1-4	TGTGCCAGCAGCGGTGAGGGGAGGCGCTCGCAACTGTTTTTT	CASSGEGRRSQLFF
-	-	TRBV7-9	TRBJ2-2	TGTGCCAGCAGCCCCAGGTTTACCGGGGAGCTGTTTTTT	CASSPRFTGELFF
TRBD1	once	TRBV2	TRBJ1-1	TGTGCCAGCAGGGACAGGGGATTAGACACTGAAGCTTTCTTT	CASRDRGLDTEAFF
-	many	TRBV7-8	TRBJ1-2	TGTGCCAGCAGCCCAATACCAGTCAGCCGTGGGTCTGGCTACACCTTC	CASSPIPVSRGSGYTF
-	-	TRBV13	TRBJ1-1	TGTGCCAGCAGCTTTTTGGACGGAGGGAACACTGAAGCTTTCTTT	CASSFLDGGNTEAFF
-	many	TRBV7-2	TRBJ2-3	TGTGCCAGCAGCTTAGAGATAGGAAAGGTAGAGGATTCTAGCACAGATACGCAGTATTTT	CASSLEIGKVEDSSTDTQYF
TRBD2	-	TRBV7-9	TRBJ2-5	TGTGCCAGCAGCCCCCCCGGGGCGGGGGAACGAGAGACCCAGTACTTC	CASSPPGAGERETQYF
-	many	TRBV7-9	TRBJ1-6	TGTGCCAGCAGCCCCGGTGGGAATTCACCCCTCCACTTT	CASSPGGNSPLHF
-	-	TRBV4-1	TRBJ1-1	TGCGCCAGCAGCCAAGTCGAGGAGGGAGGAACTAAAGCTTTCTTT	CASSQVEEGGTKAFF
-	few	TRBV29-1	TRBJ1-2	TGCAGCGTCTCCGGGGCGGTGGACTATGGCTACACCTTC	CSVSGAVDYGYTF
-	-	TRBV4-2	TRBJ1-1	TGTGCCAGCAGCCAAGATTGGGCAGGGGTAGAAGCTTTCTTT	CASSQDWAGVEAFF
-	-	TRBV4-3	TRBJ1-5	TGCGCCAGCAGCCAACTCTGGTCGGATAATAGCAATCAGCCCCAGCATTTT	CASSQLWSDNSNQPQHF
-	-	TRBV4-1	TRBJ2-2	TGCGCCAGCAGCCAAGAAAGGGTCACCGGGGAGCTGTTTTTT	CASSQERVTGELFF
-	-	TRBV4-1	TRBJ1-3	TGCGCCAGCAGCCAAGGGGCCTTCCCTGGAAACACCATATATTTT	CASSQGAFPGNTIYF